A single sample is the source of the 15 T cell receptor beta chains below, sequenced in a study of pediatric ulcerative colitis. TCRdb's copy holds only in-frame clones and misses some; the assay was immunoSEQ multiplex PCR. There are more than 45,000 clones in the sample; about nine tenths occur only once, and approximately 1.5% lies in the top ten. The sample taken for sequencing was blood. Receptor source: a boy under 18 who was a control in a study of pediatric ulcerative colitis.

This clone was detected only a few times. The chain combines TRBV18 with TRBJ2-1; D gene ambiguous. There are 12 residues in the CDR3. Per germline, CDR1 KGHSH and CDR2 LQKENI. Trimming took off 1 base at V and 5 bases at J, with 3 bases between the two ends. The CDR3 protein is CASSPRDNEQFF. The CDR3 region has the DNA TGTGCCAGCTCACCACGAGACAATGAGCAGTTCTTC.

This rearrangement joins TRBV9 to TRBJ2-7, with 7 bases aligning to TRBD1. From germline, CDR1 is SGDLS and CDR2 YYNGEE. Trimming removed 4 bases from V and 4 bases from J; junction bases left unmatched: 14. This CDR3 region has 16 residues. CDR3 DNA sequence: TGTGCCAGCAGCCCTCAACAGGGGCTGGGTACGTACGAGCAGTACTTC. It translates to CASSPQQGLGTYEQYF. The whole variable domain, remainder taken from reference TRBV9 and TRBJ2-7, is DSGVTQTPKHLITATGQRVTLRCSPRSGDLSVYWYQQSLDQGLQFLIQYYNGEERAKGNILERFSAQQFPDLHSELNLSSLELGDSALYFCASSPQQGLGTYEQYFGPGTRLTVT.

The chain links TRBV2 to TRBJ2-5; D is unclear. V gave up 7 bases and J gave up 7 bases, with 13 bases separating them. CDR3 length equals 12 residues. The germline gives CDR1 SNHLY, CDR2 FYNNEI. For the CDR3, the DNA is TGTGCCAGCAACCCGGAGTTAGGGACCCAGTACTTC. Translated, it gives CASNPELGTQYF.

This rearrangement joins TRBV18 to TRBJ2-1; 7 positions agree with TRBD2. CDR1 is KGHSH, CDR2 LQKENI, per germline. The length of the CDR3 is 17 residues. The trim removed 2 bases at V and 8 bases at J, leaving 15 bases unmatched. The CDR3 sequence: CASSPGLADHRKDEQFF. The CDR3 DNA is TGTGCCAGCTCACCAGGCCTAGCGGACCATAGGAAGGATGAGCAGTTCTTC.

This clone was observed a handful of times. V and J are TRBV19 and TRBJ1-2, with D perhaps matching TRBD1 (5 bases). The V gene lost 8 bases and the J gene lost 2 bases, with 12 bases spanning the gap. Looked up from germline, CDR1 is LNHDA and CDR2 is SQIVND (reference sequence). This CDR3 contains 13 residues. The CDR3 here is CASGAGMNYGYTF. The CDR3 region has the DNA TGTGCCAGTGGAGCAGGGATGAACTATGGCTACACCTTC.

This chain uses TRBV6-5 with TRBJ1-5; tentatively, D is TRBD1 (5 bases). Trimming shortened V by 5 bases and J by 3 bases, and 11 bases separated the two germline ends. Germline V gene data show CDR1 as MNHEY and CDR2 as SVGAGI. The CDR3 runs 14 residues. In nucleotides, the CDR3 is TGTGCCAGCAGTATTACGGGGACCAATCAGCCCCAGCATTTT. Translating gives CASSITGTNQPQHF.

The J gene is TRBJ1-5, the V gene TRBV28; 9 bases are shared with TRBD1. This CDR3 region has 17 residues. Trimming took 5 bases from V and 0 from J; bases not matched to a gene: 8. CDR1 is MDHEN and CDR2 is SYDVKM in the germline V gene. This chain's CDR3 is CASSPGQGRYSNQPQHF. In DNA, the CDR3 is TGTGCCAGCAGTCCAGGACAGGGGCGGTATAGCAATCAGCCCCAGCATTTT. Using reference TRBV28 and TRBJ1-5 for the parts outside the CDR3, the full variable domain is DVKVTQSSRYLVKRTGEKVFLECVQDMDHENMFWYRQDPGLGLRLIYFSYDVKMKEKGDIPEGYSVSREKKERFSLILESASTNQTSMYLCASSPGQGRYSNQPQHFGDGTRLSIL.

The chain recombines TRBV25-1 with TRBJ2-2; 8 positions agree with TRBD2. Germline trimming cut 4 bases from V and 5 bases from J; bases unmatched to any gene: 9. From germline, CDR1 is MGHDK and CDR2 SYGVNS. This CDR3 is built from 16 residues. As DNA, the CDR3 is TGTGCCAGCAGTGCGATCAGCGGGAGAGGGACCGGGGAGCTGTTTTTT. Protein: CASSAISGRGTGELFF. The full variable domain, in which reference TRBV25-1 and TRBJ2-2 provide the parts outside the CDR3, is EADIYQTPRYLVIGTGKKITLECSQTMGHDKMYWYQQDPGMELHLIHYSYGVNSTEKGDLSSESTVSRIRTEHFPLTLESARPSHTSQYLCASSAISGRGTGELFFGEGSRLTVL.

The chain combines TRBV6-4 with TRBJ2-2, with a possible D match to TRBD2 (6 bases). Trimming shortened V by 5 bases and J by 3 bases, and 13 bases separated the two germline ends. This CDR3 contains 15 residues. CDR1 is MRHNA and CDR2 is SNTAGT in the germline V gene. The chain's CDR3 is CASSLSGDDTGELFF. The CDR3 DNA reads as TGTGCCAGCAGTCTTAGCGGAGATGACACCGGGGAGCTGTTTTTT.

V is TRBV19 and J is TRBJ2-3; 8 positions match TRBD2. This CDR3 contains 15 residues. Germline V gene lookup returns CDR1 LNHDA and CDR2 SQIVND (reference sequence). J lost 0 bases, V lost 5 bases, and 4 bases had no gene match. The CDR3 DNA is TGTGCCAGTAGTCAAAGCGGGGGTAGCACAGATACGCAGTATTTT. It codes for CASSQSGGSTDTQYF.

The V gene is TRBV7-6, the J gene TRBJ2-1, with 11 bases lining up with TRBD2. Trimming at V came to 6 bases and at J to 12 bases, leaving 10 bases not matched to a gene. Germline V gene lookup returns CDR1 SGHVS and CDR2 FNYEAQ. This CDR3 has 14 residues. The CDR3 region is CASSLALAGGLQFF. CDR3 bases: TGTGCCAGCAGTCTCGCCCTAGCGGGGGGACTGCAGTTCTTC.

The chain recombines TRBV10-3 with TRBJ1-1; 8 positions agree with TRBD1. Per germline, CDR1 ENHRY and CDR2 SYGVKD. The CDR3 contains 15 residues. J gave up 4 bases and V 8 bases, and 12 bases lay outside the gene matches. CDR3 in DNA: TGTGCCATCGGACAGGGAGGTGGCTCGGTCACTGAAGCTTTCTTT. It encodes CAIGQGGGSVTEAFF.

The J gene is TRBJ2-3, the V gene TRBV5-4; D remains unclear. The ends were cut back, 1 base at V and 2 bases at J, with 11 bases in the middle. The CDR3 runs 15 residues. The germline CDR1 and CDR2 sequences are SGHNT and YYREEE (reference sequence). CDR3 loop: CASSLPGHSTDTQYF. CDR3 nucleotide sequence: TGTGCCAGCAGCTTGCCGGGCCATTCCACAGATACGCAGTATTTT.

The gene calls are TRBV5-1 and TRBJ1-2; no firm D call. Looked up from germline, CDR1 is SGHRS and CDR2 is YFSETQ. The CDR3 is 14 amino acids. V gave up 0 bases and J gave up 4 bases, with 10 bases separating them. This chain's CDR3 is CASSLDRPLYGYTF. In DNA, the CDR3 is TGCGCCAGCAGCTTGGACAGACCCCTCTATGGCTACACCTTC.

This clone appeared once. Here the CDR3 DNA reads TGTGCCAGCAGCTTAAGTGGGGGAACCGGGGAGCTGTTTTTT. Its protein product is CASSLSGGTGELFF. This chain joins TRBV7-3 and TRBJ2-2; D is possibly TRBD1 or TRBD2 (5 bases each). The germline V gene encodes CDR1 SGHTA and CDR2 FQGTGA. The CDR3 is made up of 14 amino acids. The germline V and J ends were trimmed by 1 base and 5 bases, with 8 bases remaining between them.